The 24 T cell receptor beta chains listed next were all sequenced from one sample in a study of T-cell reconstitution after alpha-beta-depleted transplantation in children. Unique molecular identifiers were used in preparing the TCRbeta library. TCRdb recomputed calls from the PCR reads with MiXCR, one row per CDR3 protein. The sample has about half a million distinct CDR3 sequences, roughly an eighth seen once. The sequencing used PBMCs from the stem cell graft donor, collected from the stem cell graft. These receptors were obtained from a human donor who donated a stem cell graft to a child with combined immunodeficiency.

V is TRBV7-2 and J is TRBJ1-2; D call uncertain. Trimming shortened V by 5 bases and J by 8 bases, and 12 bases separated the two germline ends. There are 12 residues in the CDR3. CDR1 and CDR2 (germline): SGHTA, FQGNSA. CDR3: CASSPQTGGYTF. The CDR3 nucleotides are TGTGCCAGCAGCCCCCAGACTGGCGGCTACACCTTC.

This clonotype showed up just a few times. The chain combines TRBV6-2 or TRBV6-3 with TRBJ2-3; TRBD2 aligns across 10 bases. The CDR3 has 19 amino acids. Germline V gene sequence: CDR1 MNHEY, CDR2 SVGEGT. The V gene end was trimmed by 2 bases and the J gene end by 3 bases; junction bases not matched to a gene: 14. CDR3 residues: CASSYPNPGPSGSTDTQYF. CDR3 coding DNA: TGTGCCAGCAGTTACCCAAATCCGGGGCCTAGCGGGAGTACAGATACGCAGTATTTT.

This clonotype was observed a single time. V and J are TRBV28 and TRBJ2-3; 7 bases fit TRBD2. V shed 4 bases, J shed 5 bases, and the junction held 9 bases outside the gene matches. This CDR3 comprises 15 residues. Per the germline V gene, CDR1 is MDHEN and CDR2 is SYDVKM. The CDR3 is CASSSQAGLGDTQYF. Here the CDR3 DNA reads TGTGCCAGCAGTTCCCAAGCGGGGCTAGGAGATACGCAGTATTTT.

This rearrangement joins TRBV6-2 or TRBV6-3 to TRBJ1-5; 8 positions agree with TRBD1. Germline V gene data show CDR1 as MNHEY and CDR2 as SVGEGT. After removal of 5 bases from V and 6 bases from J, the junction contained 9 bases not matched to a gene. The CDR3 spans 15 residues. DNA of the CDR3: TGTGCCAGCAGTCCCCCAGGGGGCTCTAGTCAGCCCCAGCATTTT. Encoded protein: CASSPPGGSSQPQHF.

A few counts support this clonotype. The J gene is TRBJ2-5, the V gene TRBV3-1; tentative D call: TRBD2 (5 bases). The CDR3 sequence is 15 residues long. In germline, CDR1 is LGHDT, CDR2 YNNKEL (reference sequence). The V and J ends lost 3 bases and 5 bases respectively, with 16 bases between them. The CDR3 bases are TGTGCCAGCAGCCAGGACTCAAGGACGGAGGAGACCCAGTACTTC. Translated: CASSQDSRTEETQYF.

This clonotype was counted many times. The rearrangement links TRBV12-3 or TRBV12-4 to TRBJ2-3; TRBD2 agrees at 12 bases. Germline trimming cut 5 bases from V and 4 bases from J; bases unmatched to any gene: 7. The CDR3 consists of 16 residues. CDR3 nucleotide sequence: TGTGCCAGCAGTCCCCGGACTAGCGGGAACGCAGATACGCAGTATTTT. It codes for CASSPRTSGNADTQYF.

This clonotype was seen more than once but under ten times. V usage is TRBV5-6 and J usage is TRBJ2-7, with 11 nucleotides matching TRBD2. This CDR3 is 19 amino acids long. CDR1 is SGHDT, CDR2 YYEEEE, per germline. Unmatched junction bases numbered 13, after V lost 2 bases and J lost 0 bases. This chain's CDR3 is CASSFRPGLAESSSYEQYF. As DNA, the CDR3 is TGTGCCAGCAGCTTTAGACCGGGACTAGCGGAATCGAGCTCCTACGAGCAGTACTTC.

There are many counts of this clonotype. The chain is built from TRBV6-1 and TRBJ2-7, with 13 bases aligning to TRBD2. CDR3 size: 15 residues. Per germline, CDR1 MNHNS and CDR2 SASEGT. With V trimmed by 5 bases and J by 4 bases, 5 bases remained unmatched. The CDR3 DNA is TGTGCCAGCAGTCTGACTAGCGGGAGGTTATACGAGCAGTACTTC. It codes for CASSLTSGRLYEQYF.

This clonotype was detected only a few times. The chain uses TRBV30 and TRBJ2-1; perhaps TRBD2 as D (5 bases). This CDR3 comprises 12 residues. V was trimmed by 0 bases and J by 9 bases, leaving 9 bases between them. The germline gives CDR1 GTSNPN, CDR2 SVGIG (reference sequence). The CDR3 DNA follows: TGTGCCTGGAGTGTACGCGCGGGTGAGCAGTTCTTC. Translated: CAWSVRAGEQFF. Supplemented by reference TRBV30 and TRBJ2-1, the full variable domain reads SQTIHQWPATLVQPVGSPLSLECTVEGTSNPNLYWYRQAAGRGLQLLFYSVGIGQISSEVPQNLSASRPQDRQFILSSKKLLLSDSGFYLCAWSVRAGEQFFGPGTRLTVL.

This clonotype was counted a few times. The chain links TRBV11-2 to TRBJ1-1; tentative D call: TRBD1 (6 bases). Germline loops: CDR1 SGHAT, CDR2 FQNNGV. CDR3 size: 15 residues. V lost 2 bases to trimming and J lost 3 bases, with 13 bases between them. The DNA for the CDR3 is TGTGCCAGCAGCTTACTCAGGGGCGGGGACACTGAAGCTTTCTTT. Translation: CASSLLRGGDTEAFF.

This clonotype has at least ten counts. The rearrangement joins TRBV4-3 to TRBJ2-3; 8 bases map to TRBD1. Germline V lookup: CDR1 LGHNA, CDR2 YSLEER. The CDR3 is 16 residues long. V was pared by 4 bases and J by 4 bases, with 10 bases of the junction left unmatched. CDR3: CASSLQPGGRADTQYF. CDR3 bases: TGCGCCAGCAGCCTCCAACCAGGGGGCCGGGCAGATACGCAGTATTTT.

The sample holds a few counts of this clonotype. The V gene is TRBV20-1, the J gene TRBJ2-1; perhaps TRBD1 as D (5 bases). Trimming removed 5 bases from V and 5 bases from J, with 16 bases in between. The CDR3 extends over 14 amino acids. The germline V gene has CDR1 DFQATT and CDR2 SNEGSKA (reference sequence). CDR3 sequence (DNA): TGCAGTGCTGAAGGGGCCCCATTACACAATGAGCAGTTCTTC. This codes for CSAEGAPLHNEQFF.

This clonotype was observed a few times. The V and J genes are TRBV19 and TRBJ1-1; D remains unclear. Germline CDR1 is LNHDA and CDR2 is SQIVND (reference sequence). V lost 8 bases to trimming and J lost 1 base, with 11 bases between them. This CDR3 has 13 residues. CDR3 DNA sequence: TGTGCCAGTCAAAATTGGCGGAACACTGAAGCTTTCTTT. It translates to CASQNWRNTEAFF. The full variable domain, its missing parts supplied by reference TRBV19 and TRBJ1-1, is DGGITQSPKYLFRKEGQNVTLSCEQNLNHDAMYWYRQDPGQGLRLIYYSQIVNDFQKGDIAEGYSVSREKKESFPLTVTSAQKNPTAFYLCASQNWRNTEAFFGQGTRLTVV.

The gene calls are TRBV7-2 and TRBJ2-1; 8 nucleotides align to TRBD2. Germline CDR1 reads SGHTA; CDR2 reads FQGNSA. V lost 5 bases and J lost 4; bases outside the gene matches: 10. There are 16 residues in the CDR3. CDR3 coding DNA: TGTGCCAGCAGCCCCCGGACTAGCCTACCATACAATGAGCAGTTCTTC. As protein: CASSPRTSLPYNEQFF.

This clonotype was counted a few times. The CDR3, as DNA: TGTGCCAGCAGCTCCAACAACAGAGTTTACAATGAGCAGTTCTTC. This translates into CASSSNNRVYNEQFF. The genes are TRBV7-3 and TRBJ2-1, with D unclear. Germline V gene sequence: CDR1 SGHTA, CDR2 FQGTGA. Deletions cut 4 bases from V and 4 bases from J, with 14 bases between. The CDR3 covers 15 residues.

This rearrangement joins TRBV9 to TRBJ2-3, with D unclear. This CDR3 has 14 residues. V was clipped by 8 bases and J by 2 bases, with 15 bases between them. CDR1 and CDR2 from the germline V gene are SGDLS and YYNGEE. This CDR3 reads CASRQGPTTDTQYF. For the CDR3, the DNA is TGTGCCAGTCGACAAGGACCCACCACAGATACGCAGTATTTT. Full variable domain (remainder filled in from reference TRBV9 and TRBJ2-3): DSGVTQTPKHLITATGQRVTLRCSPRSGDLSVYWYQQSLDQGLQFLIQYYNGEERAKGNILERFSAQQFPDLHSELNLSSLELGDSALYFCASRQGPTTDTQYFGPGTRLTVL.

CDR3 residues: CASSAYRDRPNEKLFF. DNA for the CDR3: TGTGCCAGCAGCGCATACCGGGACAGGCCCAATGAAAAACTGTTTTTT. The rearrangement uses TRBV6-1 and TRBJ1-4; 8 nucleotides agree with TRBD1. CDR1 is MNHNS, CDR2 SASEGT, per germline. CDR3 length: 16 residues. Trimming cost V 6 bases and J 5 bases; bases outside gene matches: 11.

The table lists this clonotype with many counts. CDR3 in DNA: TGTGCCACCAGCAGAGGCCCTAGCGGGTCCATTTACAATGAGCAGTTCTTC. Its protein product is CATSRGPSGSIYNEQFF. The chain has TRBV15 and TRBJ2-1; 8 bases map to TRBD2. V lost 1 base to trimming and J lost 4 bases; unmatched junction nucleotides: 9. Germline-derived CDR1 and CDR2 are LNHNV and YYDKDF (reference sequence). This CDR3 has 17 amino acids.

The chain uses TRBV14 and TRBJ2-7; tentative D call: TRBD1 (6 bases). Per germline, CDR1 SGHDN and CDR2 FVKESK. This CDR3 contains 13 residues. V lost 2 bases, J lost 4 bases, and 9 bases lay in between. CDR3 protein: CASSQQGWYEQYF. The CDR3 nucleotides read TGTGCCAGCAGCCAACAGGGGTGGTACGAGCAGTACTTC.

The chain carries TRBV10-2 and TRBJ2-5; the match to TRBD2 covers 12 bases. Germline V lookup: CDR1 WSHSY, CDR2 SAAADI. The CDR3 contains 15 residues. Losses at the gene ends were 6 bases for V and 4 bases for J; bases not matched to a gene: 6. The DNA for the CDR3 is TGCGCCAGCAGCGCGACTAGCGGGGGATCAGAGACCCAGTACTTC. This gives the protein CASSATSGGSETQYF.

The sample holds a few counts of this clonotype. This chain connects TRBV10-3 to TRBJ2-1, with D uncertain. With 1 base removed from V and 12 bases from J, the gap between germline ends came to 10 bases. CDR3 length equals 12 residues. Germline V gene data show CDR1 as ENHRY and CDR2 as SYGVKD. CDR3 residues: CAISEWPNLQFF. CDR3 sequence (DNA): TGTGCCATCAGTGAGTGGCCTAATCTGCAGTTCTTC.

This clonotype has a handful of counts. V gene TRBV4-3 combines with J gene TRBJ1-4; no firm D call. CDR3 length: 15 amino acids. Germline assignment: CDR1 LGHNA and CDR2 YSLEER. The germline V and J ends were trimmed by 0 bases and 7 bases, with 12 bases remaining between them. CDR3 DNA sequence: TGCGCCAGCAGCCAAGAATACATAATCGGTGAAAAACTGTTTTTT. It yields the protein CASSQEYIIGEKLFF.

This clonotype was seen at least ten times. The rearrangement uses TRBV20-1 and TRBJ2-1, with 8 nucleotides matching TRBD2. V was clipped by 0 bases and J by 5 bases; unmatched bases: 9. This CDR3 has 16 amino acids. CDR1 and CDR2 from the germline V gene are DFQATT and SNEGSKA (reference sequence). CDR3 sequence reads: CSARDPSGRGDNEQFF. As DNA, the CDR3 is TGCAGTGCTAGAGACCCGAGCGGGAGAGGTGACAATGAGCAGTTCTTC.

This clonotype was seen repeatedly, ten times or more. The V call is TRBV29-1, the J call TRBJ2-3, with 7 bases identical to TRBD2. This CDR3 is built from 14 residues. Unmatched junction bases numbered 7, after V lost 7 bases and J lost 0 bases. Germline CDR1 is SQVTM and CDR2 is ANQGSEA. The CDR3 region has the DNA TGCAGCGCTACCCCTAGCGGAAGCACAGATACGCAGTATTTT. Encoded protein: CSATPSGSTDTQYF.